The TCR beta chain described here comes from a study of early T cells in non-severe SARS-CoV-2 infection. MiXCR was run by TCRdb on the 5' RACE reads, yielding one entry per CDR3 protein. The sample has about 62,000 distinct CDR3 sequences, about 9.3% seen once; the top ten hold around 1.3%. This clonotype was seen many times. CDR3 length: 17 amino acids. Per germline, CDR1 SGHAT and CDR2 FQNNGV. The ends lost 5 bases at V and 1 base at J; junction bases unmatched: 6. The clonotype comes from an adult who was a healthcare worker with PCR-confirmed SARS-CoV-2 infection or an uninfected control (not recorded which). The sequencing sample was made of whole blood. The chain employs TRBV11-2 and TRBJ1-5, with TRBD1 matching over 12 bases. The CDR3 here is CASSPGQGARSNQPQHF. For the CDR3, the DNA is TGTGCCAGCAGCCCGGGACAGGGGGCGAGAAGCAATCAGCCCCAGCATTTT.